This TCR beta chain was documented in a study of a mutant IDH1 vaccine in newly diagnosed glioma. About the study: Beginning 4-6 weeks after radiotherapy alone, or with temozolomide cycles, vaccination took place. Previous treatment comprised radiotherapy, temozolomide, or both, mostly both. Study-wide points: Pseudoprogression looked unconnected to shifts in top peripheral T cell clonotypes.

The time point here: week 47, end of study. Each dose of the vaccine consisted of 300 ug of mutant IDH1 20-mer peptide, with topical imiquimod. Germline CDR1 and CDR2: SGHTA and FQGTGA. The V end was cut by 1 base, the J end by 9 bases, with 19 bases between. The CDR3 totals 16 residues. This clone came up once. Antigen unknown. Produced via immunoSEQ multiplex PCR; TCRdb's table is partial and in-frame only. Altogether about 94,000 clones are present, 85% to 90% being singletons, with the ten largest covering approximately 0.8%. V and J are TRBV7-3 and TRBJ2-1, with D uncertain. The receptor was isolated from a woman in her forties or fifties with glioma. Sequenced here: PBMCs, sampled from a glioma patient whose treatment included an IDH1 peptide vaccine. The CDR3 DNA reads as TGTGCCAGCAGCTTAATGGGCCCTCTTGATGGCTCTGAGCAGTTCTTC. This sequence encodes CASSLMGPLDGSEQFF. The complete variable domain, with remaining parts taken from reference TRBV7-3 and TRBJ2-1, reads GAGVSQTPSNKVTEKGKYVELRCDPISGHTALYWYRQSLGQGPEFLIYFQGTGAADDSGLPNDRFFAVRPEGSVSTLKIQRTERGDSAVYLCASSLMGPLDGSEQFFGPGTRLTVL.